The subject of this entry is one TCR beta chain. This entry belongs to a study of PD-1 blockade in classical Hodgkin lymphoma. The CDR3 runs 15 residues. V gave up 8 bases and J gave up 0 bases, with 16 bases separating them. Germline-derived CDR1 and CDR2 are LNHDA and SQIVND (reference sequence). Sequencing used immunoSEQ multiplex PCR; TCRdb keeps in-frame clones, though not all of them. The sample lists 2,500 or so clones; about 70% were seen once. Time point defined: cycle 4 day 1 (C4D1), after less than 7 weeks of nivolumab. Relapse after autologous stem cell transplantation occurred in every patient, and brentuximab vedotin exposure varied. From thawed PBMCs, CD8+ T cells were isolated by magnetic negative selection.

This clonotype was obtained from a human donor with classical Hodgkin lymphoma. The material sequenced was CD8+ T cells from blood, taken before the fourth cycle of nivolumab. This chain links TRBV19 with TRBJ1-1, with D uncertain. The CDR3 bases are TGTGCCAGTGGCCGAAGGAGATTAATGAACACTGAAGCTTTCTTT. Protein: CASGRRRLMNTEAFF.